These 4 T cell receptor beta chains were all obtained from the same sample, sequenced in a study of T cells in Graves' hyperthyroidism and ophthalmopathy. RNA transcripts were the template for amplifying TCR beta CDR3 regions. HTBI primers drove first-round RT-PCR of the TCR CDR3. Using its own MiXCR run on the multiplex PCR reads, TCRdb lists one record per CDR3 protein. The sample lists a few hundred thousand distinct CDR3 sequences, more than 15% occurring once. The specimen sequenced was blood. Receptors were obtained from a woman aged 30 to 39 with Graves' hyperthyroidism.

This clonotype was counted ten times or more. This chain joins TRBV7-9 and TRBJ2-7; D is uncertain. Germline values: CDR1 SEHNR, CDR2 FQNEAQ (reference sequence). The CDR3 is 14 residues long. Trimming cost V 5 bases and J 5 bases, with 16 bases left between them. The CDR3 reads CASSLDRNPNEQYF. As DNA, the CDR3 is TGTGCCAGCAGCCTGGACCGTAATCCGAACGAGCAGTACTTC.

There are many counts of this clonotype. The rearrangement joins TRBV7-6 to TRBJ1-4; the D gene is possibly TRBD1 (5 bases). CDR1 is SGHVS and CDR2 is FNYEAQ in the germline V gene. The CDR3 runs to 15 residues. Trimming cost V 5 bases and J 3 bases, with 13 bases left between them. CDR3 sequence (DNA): TGTGCCAGCAGCAGGGGTACGGTTCCTAATGAAAAACTGTTTTTT. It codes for CASSRGTVPNEKLFF.

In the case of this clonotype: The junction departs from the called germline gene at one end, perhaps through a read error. The CDR3 DNA reads TGCGCCAGCAGCCAGAATCCGGGACTAGCGGGCACAGATACGCAGTATTTT. It is translated as CASSQNPGLAGTDTQYF. The chain employs TRBV4-2 and TRBJ2-3; 11 bases match TRBD2. Germline V gives CDR1 LGHNA, CDR2 YNFKEQ. This CDR3 contains 17 residues.

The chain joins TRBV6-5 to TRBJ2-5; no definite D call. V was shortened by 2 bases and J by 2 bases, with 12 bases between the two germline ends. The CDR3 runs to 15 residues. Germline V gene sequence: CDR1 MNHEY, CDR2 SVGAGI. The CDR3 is CASSYQAANQETQYF. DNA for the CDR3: TGTGCCAGCAGTTACCAGGCAGCAAATCAAGAGACCCAGTACTTC.